Presented here are 6 T cell receptor beta chains from one specimen sequenced in a study of human T cells and chemical hapten exposure. Unseparated into fractions, whole blood served as the source from which total RNA was extracted. The study used a library that attached unique molecular identifiers to individual cDNA molecules. TCRdb redid the calling of the reads with MiXCR, one entry per CDR3 protein. The sample lists fewer than 150,000 distinct CDR3 sequences; approximately 9% were seen once. The sample taken for sequencing was whole blood. The receptor set was obtained from a human donor in good health. Some clones in this sample may be carry-over from other donors' samples.

This clonotype was seen a handful of times. The CDR3, as DNA: TGTGCCAGCAGTAGACCGGGACTAGGATCCCAAAACACCGGGGAGCTGTTTTTT. Translated, it gives CASSRPGLGSQNTGELFF. The rearrangement links TRBV12-3 or TRBV12-4 to TRBJ2-2, with TRBD2 matching 8 bases. The length of the CDR3 is 18 residues. V lost 5 bases, J lost 2 bases, and 13 bases stayed unmatched.

This clonotype was detected a few times. The chain joins TRBV15 to TRBJ2-5; 8 positions match TRBD1. The CDR3 is made up of 13 amino acids. Germline lookup yields CDR1 LNHNV and CDR2 YYDKDF (reference sequence). V shed 3 bases, J shed 4 bases, and the junction held 1 base outside the gene matches. For the CDR3, the DNA is TGTGCCACCAGCAGGACAGGGGCAGAGACCCAGTACTTC. This sequence encodes CATSRTGAETQYF.

This clonotype was seen at least ten times. The CDR3 DNA follows: TGTGCCACCAGCAGAGATCGGACCAGCCAAGAGACCCAGTACTTC. It codes for CATSRDRTSQETQYF. The rearrangement uses TRBV15 and TRBJ2-5; D gene uncertain. V shed 0 bases and J shed 1 base, with 9 bases lying between them. The CDR3 loop spans 15 amino acids. Germline V gene sequence: CDR1 LNHNV, CDR2 YYDKDF (reference sequence).

A few counts support this clonotype. The chain recombines TRBV12-3 or TRBV12-4 with TRBJ2-7, with TRBD2 matching over 8 bases. The V segment lost 5 bases and the J segment 2 bases; nucleotides outside the gene matches: 5. This CDR3 is 14 amino acids long. The CDR3 bases are TGTGCCAGCAGTAGCGGGAGTTCAACCTACGAGCAGTACTTC. It translates to CASSSGSSTYEQYF.

This clonotype was counted at least ten times. The V gene is TRBV19, the J gene TRBJ2-4, with D maybe TRBD1 (6 bases). Per the germline V gene, CDR1 is LNHDA and CDR2 is SQIVND (reference sequence). Trimming cost V 5 bases and J 13 bases, with 12 bases left between them. This CDR3 is built from 11 residues. The chain's CDR3 is CASSGTYRQYF. CDR3 nucleotide sequence: TGTGCCAGTAGTGGGACATATAGGCAGTACTTC.

This clonotype was observed a few times. The V and J genes are TRBV29-1 and TRBJ2-7; a weak D match, TRBD1 (8 bases). This CDR3 region has 12 residues. Germline V CDR1 and CDR2: SQVTM, ANQGSEA. V dropped 7 bases and J dropped 4 bases, with 14 bases sitting between them. CDR3 coding DNA: TGCAGCGGTGGACAGGGAGGGTACGAGCAGTACTTC. Translated: CSGGQGGYEQYF.